Each of the 4 T cell receptor beta chains below was sequenced from the same sample in a study of T cells in Graves' hyperthyroidism and ophthalmopathy. RNA transcripts provided the source from which TCR beta CDR3 regions were amplified. Carried out on the TCR CDR3, a first-round RT-PCR used the HTBI primer set. From the multiplex PCR reads, TCRdb called clonotypes with MiXCR, one entry per CDR3 protein. The data contain around 290,000 distinct CDR3 sequences, approximately 15% of them singletons. The specimen sequenced was blood. These receptors all come from a woman between 35 and 50 years old with Graves' hyperthyroidism.

This clonotype came up many times. V and J are TRBV20-1 and TRBJ1-5, with a possible D match to TRBD1 (6 bases). Trimming shortened V by 1 base and J by 1 base, and 8 bases separated the two germline ends. Germline loops: CDR1 DFQATT, CDR2 SNEGSKA (reference sequence). The CDR3 spans 14 residues. The DNA of the CDR3 is TGCAGTGCTAGAGGGACAGCAAGCAATCAGCCCCAGCATTTT. This encodes CSARGTASNQPQHF.

The chain recombines TRBV28 with TRBJ1-1; TRBD1 agrees at 11 bases. The V gene's germline CDR1 is MDHEN and CDR2 SYDVKM. The CDR3 is 17 amino acids. Trimming cost V 2 bases and J 1 base; bases outside gene matches: 6. CDR3 nucleotide sequence: TGTGCCAGCAGTTTACTCCCAGGACAGGGGGCGAACACTGAAGCTTTCTTT. It encodes CASSLLPGQGANTEAFF.

The V call is TRBV25-1, the J call TRBJ1-2, with D perhaps matching TRBD1 (5 bases). CDR1 MGHDK and CDR2 SYGVNS come from the germline V gene. With 0 bases removed from V and 8 bases from J, the gap between germline ends came to 10 bases. This CDR3 contains 13 residues. The CDR3 region is CASSEYGPGGYTF. The CDR3 DNA reads as TGTGCCAGCAGTGAATATGGGCCAGGGGGCTACACCTTC.

The rearrangement links TRBV7-6 to TRBJ1-2; D is unclear. This CDR3 spans 14 amino acids. The ends were cut back, 5 bases at V and 3 bases at J, with 13 bases in the middle. The germline V gene has CDR1 SGHVS and CDR2 FNYEAQ. Written as DNA, the CDR3 is TGTGCCAGCAGCCGGCTTGACGGATACTATGGCTACACCTTC. Protein sequence: CASSRLDGYYGYTF. Full variable domain (outside the CDR3, taken from reference TRBV7-6 and TRBJ1-2): GAGVSQSPRYKVTKRGQDVALRCDPISGHVSLYWYRQALGQGPEFLTYFNYEAQQDKSGLPNDRFSAERPEGSISTLTIQRTEQRDSAMYRCASSRLDGYYGYTFGSGTRLTVV.